The rows below give T cell receptor beta chains drawn from one sample of a study of vaccination and CD4 T cells after COVID-19. Antigens of these TCRs are unknown. TCRdb redid the calling of the PCR reads with MiXCR, one entry per CDR3 protein. The data contain 12,000 or so distinct CDR3 sequences, more than 40% of them singletons. Source material: CD4+ T cells from blood, cultured in vitro. These receptors came from a human donor who had recovered from COVID-19. The CDR3 runs from the conserved cysteine through the conserved F or W. D genes are given only for firm matches. The size field is filled for only some rows; it gives once, few, many or a size class.

few | TRBJ1-3 | TRBD1 | TRBV7-2 | 15 | TGTGCCAGCAGCTTAGCGCTGGGACAGCAAAACACCATATATTTT | CASSLALGQQNTIYF
- | TRBJ2-7 | TRBD2 | TRBV28 | 14 | TGTGCCAGCAGTTTACCCAGGACTAGTCGCGAGCAGTACTTC | CASSLPRTSREQYF
few | TRBJ2-2 | - | TRBV19 | 17 | TGTGCCAGTAGTATAACAGGGCTCTTTTGGAACACCGGGGAGCTGTTTTTT | CASSITGLFWNTGELFF
- | TRBJ1-6 | TRBD1 | TRBV20-1 | 16 | TGCAGTGCTAGGGCGTTGGGACAGAACTATAATTCACCCCTCCACTTT | CSARALGQNYNSPLHF
- | TRBJ2-1 | - | TRBV7-9 | 17 | TGTGCCAGCAGCTCAAACCCCAGGGTCCCCTCCTACAATGAGCAGTTCTTC | CASSSNPRVPSYNEQFF
- | TRBJ2-7 | TRBD1 | TRBV2 | 13 | TGTGCCAGCAGTCGGGACAGGGCCCACGAGCAGTACTTC | CASSRDRAHEQYF
few | TRBJ2-5 | TRBD2 | TRBV15 | 16 | TGTGCCACCAGCACGGGACTAGCGGGCAAGAAAGAGACCCAGTACTTC | CATSTGLAGKKETQYF
- | TRBJ1-1 | TRBD1 | TRBV6-2/TRBV6-3 | 14 | TGTGCCAGCGACAGACAGGGAAGGGGCACTGAAGCTTTCTTT | CASDRQGRGTEAFF
medium-sized | TRBJ2-5 | - | TRBV20-1 | 13 | TGCAGTGCTAGAGATTTAGGAGGAGAGACCCAGTACTTC | CSARDLGGETQYF
- | TRBJ2-1 | TRBD1 | TRBV6-2/TRBV6-3 | 15 | TGTGCCAGCACCGCCCGGGACAGGTACTACAATGAGCAGTTCTTC | CASTARDRYYNEQFF
few | TRBJ2-7 | - | TRBV6-1 | 13 | TGTGCCAGCAGTCGCCCGGGGCTTTTGGAGCAGTACTTC | CASSRPGLLEQYF
- | TRBJ1-1 | - | TRBV10-3 | 16 | TGTGCCATCAGTGAGTGGCAGGGAATTTTGGACACTGAAGCTTTCTTT | CAISEWQGILDTEAFF
- | TRBJ1-1 | TRBD1 | TRBV6-1 | 14 | TGTGCCAGCAGTGAATTGCGTAAGGGGGCGGAAGCTTTCTTT | CASSELRKGAEAFF
- | TRBJ2-2 | - | TRBV7-2 | 15 | TGTGCCAGCAGCCTATCGACTAGTGGGACCGGGGAGCTGTTTTTT | CASSLSTSGTGELFF